This T cell receptor beta chain was recovered during a study of shared clonotypes between healthy human individuals. Study context: Donors consisted of a couple of women and a few men between 18 and 49. Per-donor plates numbered three CD4 naive, three CD4 memory, two CD8 naive and one CD8 memory. Findings of the study overall: Naive CD4 clonotype sharing across a few donors was 5% to 6%. The generation probabilities recorded for non-shared clonotypes fell below those of clonotypes shared by all four donors.

Using immunoSEQ multiplex PCR, the repertoire was profiled, and TCRdb retains in-frame clones only, with some absent. The data hold approximately 2.5 million clones, with roughly 93% observed a single time. As for this clone: What it binds is unknown. The same CDR3 is also encoded by other DNA sequences in this sample.

The germline gives CDR1 SGHTA, CDR2 FQGNSA. The CDR3 extends over 15 amino acids. After removal of 1 base from V and 3 bases from J, the junction contained 5 bases not matched to a gene. The sequencing sample was made of naive CD4+ T cells from PBMCs. Subset of the sample: CD45RA+ positively selected. This receptor was identified in a young man in good health. Some clones in this sample may be carry-over from other donors' samples. This chain links TRBV7-2 with TRBJ2-7; TRBD1 aligns across 8 bases. The CDR3 sequence: CASSLVGTGFYEQYF. The CDR3 coding sequence is TGTGCCAGCAGCTTAGTAGGGACAGGTTTCTACGAGCAGTACTTC.